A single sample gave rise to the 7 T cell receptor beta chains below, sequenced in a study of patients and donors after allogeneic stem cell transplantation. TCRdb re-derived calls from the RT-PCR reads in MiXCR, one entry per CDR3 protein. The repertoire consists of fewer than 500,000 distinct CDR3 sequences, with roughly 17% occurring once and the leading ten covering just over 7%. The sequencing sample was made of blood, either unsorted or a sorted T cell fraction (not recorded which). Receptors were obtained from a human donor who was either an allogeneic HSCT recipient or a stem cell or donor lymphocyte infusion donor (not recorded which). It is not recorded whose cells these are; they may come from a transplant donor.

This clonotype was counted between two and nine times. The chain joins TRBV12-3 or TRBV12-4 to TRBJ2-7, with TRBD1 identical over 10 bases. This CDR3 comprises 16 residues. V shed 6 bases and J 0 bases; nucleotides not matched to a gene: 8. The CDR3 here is CASSPRRTGGSYEQYF. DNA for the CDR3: TGTGCCAGCAGCCCTAGGAGGACAGGGGGCTCCTACGAGCAGTACTTC.

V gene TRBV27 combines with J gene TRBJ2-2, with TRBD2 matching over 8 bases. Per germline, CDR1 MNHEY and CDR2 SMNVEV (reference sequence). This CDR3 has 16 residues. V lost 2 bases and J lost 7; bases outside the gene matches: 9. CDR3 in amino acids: CASSLSGLARDGELFF. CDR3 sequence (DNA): TGTGCCAGCAGTTTAAGCGGACTAGCCAGGGACGGGGAGCTGTTTTTT.

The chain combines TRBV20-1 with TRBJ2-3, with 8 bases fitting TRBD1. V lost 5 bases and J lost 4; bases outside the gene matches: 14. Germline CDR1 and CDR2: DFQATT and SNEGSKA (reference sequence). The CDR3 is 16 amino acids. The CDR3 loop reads CSAPPGSGGVSDTQYF. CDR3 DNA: TGCAGTGCTCCTCCTGGGTCAGGGGGCGTATCAGATACGCAGTATTTT.

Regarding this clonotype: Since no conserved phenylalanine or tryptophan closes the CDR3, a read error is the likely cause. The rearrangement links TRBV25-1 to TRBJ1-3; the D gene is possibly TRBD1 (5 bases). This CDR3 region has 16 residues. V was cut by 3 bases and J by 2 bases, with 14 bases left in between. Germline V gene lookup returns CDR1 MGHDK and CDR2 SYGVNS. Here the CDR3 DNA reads TGTGCCAGCAGTGATTCGGGGGGGAAGGCTGGAAACACCATATATATT. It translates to CASSDSGGKAGNTIYI.

The CDR3 reads CASSLWGVTEAFF. The CDR3 DNA sequence: TGTGCCAGCAGCTTATGGGGGGTCACTGAAGCTTTCTTT. The rearrangement uses TRBV7-9 and TRBJ1-1; D may be TRBD1 (5 bases). Trimming shortened V by 2 bases and J by 4 bases, and 8 bases separated the two germline ends. Germline V gene data show CDR1 as SEHNR and CDR2 as FQNEAQ (reference sequence). The CDR3 covers 13 residues.

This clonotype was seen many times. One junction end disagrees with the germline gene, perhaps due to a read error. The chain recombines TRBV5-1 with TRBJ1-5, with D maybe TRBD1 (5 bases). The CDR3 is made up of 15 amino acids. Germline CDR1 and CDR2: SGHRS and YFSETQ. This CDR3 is CASSLDGASNQPQHF. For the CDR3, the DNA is TGTGCCAGCAGCTTAGATGGGGCATCGAATCAGCCCCAGCATTTT.

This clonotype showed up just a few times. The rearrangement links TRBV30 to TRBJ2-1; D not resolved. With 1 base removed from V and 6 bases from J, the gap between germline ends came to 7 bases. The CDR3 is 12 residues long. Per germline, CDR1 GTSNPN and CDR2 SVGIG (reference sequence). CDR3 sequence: CAWSERVNEQFF. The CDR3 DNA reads TGTGCCTGGAGTGAACGTGTCAATGAGCAGTTCTTC.